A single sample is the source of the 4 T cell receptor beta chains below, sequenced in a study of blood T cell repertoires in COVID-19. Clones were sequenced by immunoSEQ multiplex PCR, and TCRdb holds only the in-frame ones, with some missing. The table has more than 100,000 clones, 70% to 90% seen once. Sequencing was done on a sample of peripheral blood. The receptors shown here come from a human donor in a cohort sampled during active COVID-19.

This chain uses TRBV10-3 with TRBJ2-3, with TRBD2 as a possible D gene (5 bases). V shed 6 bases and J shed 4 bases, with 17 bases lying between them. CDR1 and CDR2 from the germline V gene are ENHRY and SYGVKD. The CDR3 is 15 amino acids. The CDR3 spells CAIRVEAAVPDTQYF. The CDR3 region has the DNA TGTGCCATCAGAGTGGAGGCGGCAGTGCCAGATACGCAGTATTTT.

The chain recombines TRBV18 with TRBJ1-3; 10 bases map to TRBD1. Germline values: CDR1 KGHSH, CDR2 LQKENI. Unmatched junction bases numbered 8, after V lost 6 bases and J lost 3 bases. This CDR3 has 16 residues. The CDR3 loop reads CASSRQGALGGNTIYF. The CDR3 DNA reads TGTGCCAGCTCCCGACAGGGGGCACTGGGTGGAAACACCATATATTTT.

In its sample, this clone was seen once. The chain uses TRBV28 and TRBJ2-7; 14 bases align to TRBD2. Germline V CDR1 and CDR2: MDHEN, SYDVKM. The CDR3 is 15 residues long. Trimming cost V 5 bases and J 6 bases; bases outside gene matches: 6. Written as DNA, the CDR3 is TGTGCCAGCAGTCCCGGGACTAGCGGGAGCGGCGAGCAGTACTTC. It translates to CASSPGTSGSGEQYF.

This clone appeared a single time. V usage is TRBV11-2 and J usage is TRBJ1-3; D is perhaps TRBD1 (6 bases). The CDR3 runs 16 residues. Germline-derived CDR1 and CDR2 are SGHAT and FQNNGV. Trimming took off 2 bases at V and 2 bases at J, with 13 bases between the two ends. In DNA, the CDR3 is TGTGCCAGCAGCTTACGACAGGCAAACACTGGAAACACCATATATTTT. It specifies CASSLRQANTGNTIYF.